Listed here are 27 T cell receptor beta chains from one sample, sequenced in a study of Ad26.COV2.S vaccination and SARS-CoV-2 variants. The treatment was: about 20 received Ad26.COV2.S at low or high dose, single or two shots; 5 received placebo; per-sample allocation not given. The samples date from day 63 after the first vaccine or placebo injection. Sequenced by immunoSEQ multiplex PCR; TCRdb stores in-frame clones only, minus some. The sample lists about 350,000 clones; 86% were seen once. Sample: peripheral blood, taken in a trial of Ad26.COV2.S vaccine versus placebo. These receptors were taken from a person aged 18-65 years who received the Ad26.COV2.S COVID-19 vaccine or a placebo.

The chain joins TRBV27 to TRBJ2-7; TRBD1 is a possible D gene (7 bases). CDR3 length: 15 residues. V was shortened by 2 bases and J by 4 bases, with 15 bases between the two germline ends. Germline V lookup: CDR1 MNHEY, CDR2 SMNVEV (reference sequence). CDR3 nucleotide sequence: TGTGCCAGCAGTTTAGAGGGCAGGGGGGTTTACGAGCAGTACTTC. It is translated as CASSLEGRGVYEQYF.

The chain joins TRBV28 to TRBJ1-1; D ambiguous. V was shortened by 2 bases and J by 6 bases, with 7 bases between the two germline ends. Germline lookup yields CDR1 MDHEN and CDR2 SYDVKM. CDR3 size: 12 residues. CDR3 in DNA: TGTGCCAGCAGTTTAACAAGTGCTGAAGCTTTCTTT. Its translation: CASSLTSAEAFF.

This clone was recorded a few times. The same CDR3 is also encoded by other DNA sequences in this sample. V usage is TRBV7-2 and J usage is TRBJ1-5, with D possibly TRBD1 on 6 matching bases. The CDR3 is 15 amino acids. The V end lost 1 base, the J end lost 4 bases, and 11 bases lay between the germline ends. Germline assignment: CDR1 SGHTA and CDR2 FQGNSA. The CDR3 DNA sequence: TGTGCCAGCAGCTTAGGCGGGACACCAAATCAGCCCCAGCATTTT. Residues: CASSLGGTPNQPQHF.

The chain is built from TRBV6-5 and TRBJ2-2, with 7 bases matching TRBD1. The germline V gene encodes CDR1 MNHEY and CDR2 SVGAGI. The trim removed 5 bases at V and 1 base at J, leaving 4 bases unmatched. CDR3 size: 15 residues. CDR3: CASSRWTGNTGELFF. CDR3 DNA sequence: TGTGCCAGCAGTAGATGGACAGGGAACACCGGGGAGCTGTTTTTT.

The chain employs TRBV6-2 or TRBV6-3 and TRBJ1-5; 8 nucleotides align to TRBD1. The CDR3 has 17 residues. The junction had 8 bases not matched to a gene; V was cut back by 2 bases and J by 2 bases. Germline assignment: CDR1 MNHEY and CDR2 SVGEGT. As DNA, the CDR3 is TGTGCCAGCAGTTACGGTTGGGGGACAGGAGGCAATCAGCCCCAGCATTTT. It translates to CASSYGWGTGGNQPQHF.

Comments on this clone: Other DNA sequences in the sample encode the same CDR3. The chain joins TRBV27 to TRBJ2-1, with 13 bases identical to TRBD2. This CDR3 contains 14 residues. Germline V lookup: CDR1 MNHEY, CDR2 SMNVEV (reference sequence). V lost 6 bases to trimming and J lost 4 bases; unmatched junction nucleotides: 0. The CDR3, as DNA: TGTGCCAGCAGACTAGCGGGAGGGTACAATGAGCAGTTCTTC. It specifies CASRLAGGYNEQFF.

V gene TRBV6-5 combines with J gene TRBJ1-1; D gene ambiguous. The V gene's germline CDR1 is MNHEY and CDR2 SVGAGI. The CDR3 has 13 residues. V shed 7 bases and J shed 1 base, with 10 bases lying between them. The DNA of the CDR3 is TGTGCCAGCATGGAGGTCCGGAACACTGAAGCTTTCTTT. Its protein product is CASMEVRNTEAFF.

This sequence joins TRBV10-3 and TRBJ2-4, with 7 bases matching TRBD2. V trimming: 3 bases; J trimming: 0 bases; junction bases outside the gene matches: 2. CDR1 and CDR2 (germline): ENHRY, SYGVKD. The CDR3 totals 15 residues. The CDR3 region is CAISDRGVAKNIQYF. The CDR3 coding sequence is TGTGCCATCAGTGATCGGGGGGTAGCCAAAAACATTCAGTACTTC.

The rearrangement joins TRBV7-2 to TRBJ2-3; 12 bases align to TRBD2. The CDR3 loop spans 19 amino acids. V shed 5 bases, J shed 0 bases, and the junction held 12 bases outside the gene matches. CDR1 is SGHTA and CDR2 is FQGNSA in the germline V gene. The DNA of the CDR3 is TGTGCCAGCAGCCCTAGTGGACTAGCGGGGCCCGCTAGCACAGATACGCAGTATTTT. Protein sequence: CASSPSGLAGPASTDTQYF. Based on the CDR3 plus reference TRBV7-2 and TRBJ2-3, the full variable domain is GAGVSQSPSNKVTEKGKDVELRCDPISGHTALYWYRQSLGQGLEFLIYFQGNSAPDKSGLPSDRFSAERTGGSVSTLTIQRTQQEDSAVYLCASSPSGLAGPASTDTQYFGPGTRLTVL.

As for this clone: The same CDR3 is also encoded by other DNA sequences in this sample. This chain links TRBV3-1 (or the pseudogene TRBV3-2) with TRBJ1-4; D remains ambiguous. The germline V gene encodes CDR1 LGHDT and CDR2 YNNKEL (reference sequence). This CDR3 region has 13 residues. Trimming pared 0 bases from V and 8 bases from J, leaving 7 bases between. The CDR3 protein is CASSQDPKEKLFF. The DNA of the CDR3 is TGTGCCAGCAGCCAAGATCCAAAGGAAAAACTGTTTTTT.

The sample holds one count of this clone. V and J are TRBV5-6 and TRBJ1-2, with a tentative D call TRBD1 (6 bases). The CDR3 has 12 residues. Between the trimmed V and J ends, which lost 4 bases and 4 bases, there was a span of 8 bases. Germline V gene data show CDR1 as SGHDT and CDR2 as YYEEEE. CDR3 loop: CASSPDSYGYTF. In nucleotides, the CDR3 is TGTGCCAGCAGCCCGGACAGCTATGGCTACACCTTC.

This clone was seen only once. The chain combines TRBV4-2 with TRBJ2-1; D perhaps matches TRBD1 (5 bases). CDR1 LGHNA and CDR2 YNFKEQ come from the germline V gene. The V and J ends lost 4 bases and 4 bases respectively, with 17 bases between them. This CDR3 has 16 amino acids. CDR3 coding DNA: TGTGCCAGCAGCCCGCGAGGCGACAGCAGTTACAATGAGCAGTTCTTC. It translates to CASSPRGDSSYNEQFF.

V is TRBV5-1 and J is TRBJ1-4; D uncertain. V shed 0 bases and J shed 7 bases, with 7 bases lying between them. CDR1 is SGHRS and CDR2 is YFSETQ in the germline V gene. The CDR3 totals 13 residues. This CDR3 reads CASSLGQREKLFF. As DNA, the CDR3 is TGCGCCAGCAGCTTGGGACAACGTGAAAAACTGTTTTTT.

The J gene is TRBJ2-7, the V gene TRBV7-8; D call uncertain. CDR3 length: 12 amino acids. CDR1 SGHVS and CDR2 FQNEAQ come from the germline V gene. V was pared by 6 bases and J by 3 bases, with 9 bases between. CDR3 loop: CASSGVVYEQYF. The DNA for the CDR3 is TGTGCCAGCAGTGGGGTAGTCTACGAGCAGTACTTC.

The V gene is TRBV7-6, the J gene TRBJ2-5; D unclear. The CDR3 sequence is 14 residues long. The V and J ends lost 1 base and 2 bases respectively, with 8 bases between them. The germline V gene has CDR1 SGHVS and CDR2 FNYEAQ. This CDR3 is CASSLGGGQETQYF. DNA for the CDR3: TGTGCCAGCAGCTTAGGGGGTGGTCAAGAGACCCAGTACTTC.

This chain connects TRBV2 to TRBJ2-7; D is perhaps TRBD1 or TRBD2 (5 bases each). There are 15 residues in the CDR3. The germline CDR1 and CDR2 sequences are SNHLY and FYNNEI. The germline V and J ends were trimmed by 0 bases and 0 bases, with 9 bases remaining between them. CDR3 nucleotides: TGTGCCAGCAGTGAAGCGGGTGGGGGCTCCTACGAGCAGTACTTC. Amino acids: CASSEAGGGSYEQYF.

The gene calls are TRBV6-5 and TRBJ1-1; a weak D match, TRBD1 (5 bases). Germline CDR1 and CDR2: MNHEY and SVGAGI. V lost 4 bases and J lost 4, with 13 bases in between. The CDR3 loop spans 14 amino acids. The CDR3 sequence is CASSSGLSGTEAFF. CDR3 DNA: TGTGCCAGCAGTTCAGGGCTGTCGGGCACTGAAGCTTTCTTT.

The rearrangement uses TRBV29-1 and TRBJ2-7; weak D call: TRBD2 (6 bases). CDR1 is SQVTM, CDR2 ANQGSEA, per germline. The CDR3 is made up of 13 amino acids. V lost 6 bases and J lost 2, with 14 bases in between. The DNA for the CDR3 is TGCAGCGTCCGACGGGAGCGCCCCTACGAGCAGTACTTC. Translation: CSVRRERPYEQYF.

The rearrangement joins TRBV5-1 to TRBJ2-7, with D perhaps matching TRBD1 (5 bases). From germline, CDR1 is SGHRS and CDR2 YFSETQ. The CDR3 runs 15 residues. With 1 base removed from V and 2 bases from J, the gap between germline ends came to 13 bases. The CDR3 loop is CASSLWGRDTYEQYF. In nucleotides, the CDR3 is TGCGCCAGCAGCTTGTGGGGCCGAGATACCTACGAGCAGTACTTC. The whole variable domain, filled in from reference TRBV5-1 and TRBJ2-7, reads KAGVTQTPRYLIKTRGQQVTLSCSPISGHRSVSWYQQTPGQGLQFLFEYFSETQRNKGNFPGRFSGRQFSNSRSEMNVSTLELGDSALYLCASSLWGRDTYEQYFGPGTRLTVT.

The chain has TRBV24-1 and TRBJ2-1; 8 nucleotides line up with TRBD2. The CDR3 sequence is 15 residues long. From germline, CDR1 is KGHDR and CDR2 SFDVKD. V was pared by 1 base and J by 7 bases, with 5 bases of the junction left unmatched. The CDR3 protein is CATSDFGRASNEQFF. The CDR3 DNA reads TGTGCCACCAGTGATTTCGGGAGGGCCTCGAATGAGCAGTTCTTC.

This clone was recorded a few times. The genes are TRBV2 and TRBJ2-7, with unresolved D. Trimming took off 7 bases at V and 4 bases at J, with 14 bases between the two ends. The CDR3 spans 13 residues. Germline CDR1 and CDR2: SNHLY and FYNNEI. DNA for the CDR3: TGTGCCAGCACTGTAATGCCAACATACGAGCAGTACTTC. It is translated as CASTVMPTYEQYF.

This clone was picked up many times. J is TRBJ1-5 and V is TRBV2; a weak D match, TRBD1 (5 bases). V lost 2 bases and J lost 1, with 9 bases in between. The CDR3 is made up of 15 amino acids. Germline CDR1 is SNHLY and CDR2 is FYNNEI. The CDR3 bases are TGTGCCAGCAGTGAATTGGCAGGGAGCAATCAGCCCCAGCATTTT. It translates to CASSELAGSNQPQHF.

This sequence joins TRBV11-2 and TRBJ2-7, with D perhaps TRBD1 or TRBD2 (6 bases each). CDR1 and CDR2 from the germline V gene are SGHAT and FQNNGV. V lost 3 bases and J lost 3, with 12 bases in between. CDR3 length: 14 amino acids. Written as DNA, the CDR3 is TGTGCCAGCAGCTTGGGTCGGGGGCGCTACGAGCAGTACTTC. Translation: CASSLGRGRYEQYF.

This chain connects TRBV18 to TRBJ2-5, with 10 bases identical to TRBD1. Looked up from germline, CDR1 is KGHSH and CDR2 is LQKENI. V was pared by 3 bases and J by 7 bases, with 5 bases of the junction left unmatched. CDR3 length equals 14 residues. This CDR3 is CASSPGQGFGTQYF. Here the CDR3 DNA reads TGTGCCAGCTCACCGGGACAGGGGTTTGGGACCCAGTACTTC.

J is TRBJ2-7 and V is TRBV11-2; the match to TRBD1 covers 7 bases. Per the germline V gene, CDR1 is SGHAT and CDR2 is FQNNGV. The CDR3 runs to 15 residues. Germline trimming cut 5 bases from V and 7 bases from J; bases unmatched to any gene: 14. CDR3 DNA sequence: TGTGCCAGCAGCGCTCTGACAGGGACATATAGGGAGCAGTACTTC. It codes for CASSALTGTYREQYF.

The chain has TRBV5-1 and TRBJ2-5, with D tentatively TRBD2 (5 bases). Germline V lookup: CDR1 SGHRS, CDR2 YFSETQ. The V end was cut by 1 base, the J end by 3 bases, with 10 bases between. There are 14 residues in the CDR3. CDR3 amino acids: CASSLSGTKETQYF. In DNA, the CDR3 is TGCGCCAGCAGCTTGAGCGGCACCAAAGAGACCCAGTACTTC.

The chain recombines TRBV7-8 with TRBJ1-4; D is undetermined. Germline loops: CDR1 SGHVS, CDR2 FQNEAQ. This CDR3 contains 16 residues. Trimming stripped 5 bases from V and 0 bases from J, with 13 bases between. The chain's CDR3 is CASSRRRGTTNEKLFF. CDR3 sequence (DNA): TGTGCCAGCAGCCGGCGAAGAGGCACAACTAATGAAAAACTGTTTTTT. The whole variable domain, remainder taken from reference TRBV7-8 and TRBJ1-4, is GAGVSQSPRYKVAKRGQDVALRCDPISGHVSLFWYQQALGQGPEFLTYFQNEAQLDKSGLPSDRFFAERPEGSVSTLKIQRTQQEDSAVYLCASSRRRGTTNEKLFFGSGTQLSVL.